What follows are 17 T cell receptor beta chains derived from one specimen sequenced in a study of long-term antiretroviral therapy in people with HIV. The immunoSEQ assay was v3.0, run at survey level. Some clones are missing from TCRdb's copy, which holds only in-frame ones; the method was immunoSEQ multiplex PCR. The sample lists tens of thousands of clones, about 78% occurring once. This specimen consisted of unsorted PBMCs, obtained 2.9 years after starting antiretroviral therapy. The receptors come from a woman between 25 and 40 years old with HIV.

The CDR3 nucleotides are TGTGCCAGCAGTTACTCGGCAGAACTAGCCAAAAACATTCAGTACTTC. Translated: CASSYSAELAKNIQYF. The chain uses TRBV6-5 and TRBJ2-4; unclear D gene. Germline loops: CDR1 MNHEY, CDR2 SVGAGI. The CDR3 runs 16 residues. The V end was cut by 0 bases, the J end by 0 bases, with 9 bases between.

The chain combines TRBV4-1 with TRBJ1-1; 7 nucleotides align to TRBD1. Trimming took 1 base from V and 0 from J; bases not matched to a gene: 5. CDR3 length: 16 amino acids. The germline gives CDR1 MGHRA, CDR2 YSYEKL. CDR3 loop: CASSQATGQMNTEAFF. The CDR3 DNA reads as TGCGCCAGCAGCCAAGCCACGGGACAGATGAACACTGAAGCTTTCTTT.

The rearrangement links TRBV10-2 to TRBJ2-7; D not certain. The V end was cut by 5 bases, the J end by 0 bases, with 8 bases between. Germline CDR1 WSHSY, CDR2 SAAADI. The CDR3 covers 13 residues. The DNA of the CDR3 is TGCGCCAGCAGTTTCACGGGCTCCTACGAGCAGTACGTC. Protein sequence: CASSFTGSYEQYV.

This rearrangement joins TRBV4-1 to TRBJ1-5, with no clear D. The CDR3 totals 15 residues. Germline V gene sequence: CDR1 MGHRA, CDR2 YSYEKL. V was clipped by 0 bases and J by 0 bases, with 6 bases between them. The CDR3 DNA is TGCGCCAGCAGCCAAGACGGAAATAGCAATCAGCCCCAGCATTTT. Translating gives CASSQDGNSNQPQHF.

J is TRBJ2-1 and V is TRBV27; D is uncertain. CDR3 length: 15 amino acids. The germline V and J ends were trimmed by 1 base and 7 bases, with 14 bases remaining between them. CDR1 is MNHEY, CDR2 SMNVEV, per germline (reference sequence). Here the CDR3 DNA reads TGTGCCAGCAGTTTATTTCCGGGCTTGGGAAATGAGCAGTTCTTC. This sequence encodes CASSLFPGLGNEQFF.

The gene calls are TRBV11-1 and TRBJ1-5; no reliable D call. The CDR3 covers 15 residues. The germline CDR1 and CDR2 sequences are SGHAT and FQDESV (reference sequence). Trimming left V 1 base short and J 4 bases short, with 11 bases between. In nucleotides, the CDR3 is TGTGCCAGCAGCTTAGACGGAAGCAAGAATCAGCCCCAGCATTTT. It translates to CASSLDGSKNQPQHF. Drawing the rest from reference TRBV11-1 and TRBJ1-5, the complete variable domain is EAEVAQSPRYKITEKSQAVAFWCDPISGHATLYWYRQILGQGPELLVQFQDESVVDDSQLPKDRFSAERLKGVDSTLKIQPAELGDSAMYLCASSLDGSKNQPQHFGDGTRLSIL.

The chain links TRBV28 to TRBJ2-3; possibly TRBD2 for D (6 bases). The CDR3 extends over 14 amino acids. The germline CDR1 and CDR2 sequences are MDHEN and SYDVKM. Trimming took 2 bases from V and 6 from J, leaving 12 bases between them. CDR3 loop: CASSLAGTGDTQYF. CDR3 in DNA: TGTGCCAGCAGTTTAGCGGGAACCGGGGATACGCAGTATTTT.

This chain joins TRBV2 and TRBJ1-1; the D is unclear. The CDR3 loop spans 13 amino acids. Trimming removed 4 bases from V and 7 bases from J, with 13 bases in between. Germline V gives CDR1 SNHLY, CDR2 FYNNEI. The CDR3 sequence: CASSALRAFEAFF. DNA of the CDR3: TGTGCCAGCAGTGCCCTCCGGGCTTTTGAAGCTTTCTTT.

CDR3 coding DNA: TGTGCCAGCAGACAGACAGGAGGCGGCGAAAAACTGTTTTTT. This codes for CASRQTGGGEKLFF. The J gene is TRBJ1-4, the V gene TRBV14; D is perhaps TRBD1 (6 bases). The CDR3 runs 14 residues. CDR1 SGHDN and CDR2 FVKESK come from the germline V gene. Trimming took 6 bases from V and 8 from J, leaving 16 bases between them.

The V call is TRBV6-5, the J call TRBJ1-2; maybe TRBD1 (5 bases). The V gene lost 4 bases and the J gene lost 3 bases, with 12 bases spanning the gap. Germline lookup yields CDR1 MNHEY and CDR2 SVGAGI. The CDR3 loop spans 14 amino acids. CDR3 sequence reads: CASSSSGTDYGYTF. The CDR3 DNA is TGTGCCAGCAGTTCATCAGGGACGGACTATGGCTACACCTTC.

The chain recombines TRBV19 with TRBJ2-1; 8 bases match TRBD1. The CDR3 spans 15 residues. Germline CDR1 LNHDA, CDR2 SQIVND (reference sequence). With 4 bases clipped from V and 4 bases from J, the junction kept 6 bases outside the gene matches. CDR3 residues: CASSRSRGRYNEQFF. The CDR3 DNA is TGTGCCAGTAGTAGATCCAGGGGGCGATACAATGAGCAGTTCTTC.

The chain couples TRBV6-5 to TRBJ2-5; TRBD1 or TRBD2 may be the D gene (6 bases each). Trimming shortened V by 6 bases and J by 7 bases, and 15 bases separated the two germline ends. CDR1 is MNHEY, CDR2 SVGAGI, per germline. CDR3 length: 13 amino acids. The CDR3 DNA reads as TGTGCCAGCAGCCTCGGGGGCGGTGTGACCCAGTACTTC. Translated, it gives CASSLGGGVTQYF.

This chain joins TRBV30 and TRBJ1-5, with no clear D. The V gene lost 2 bases and the J gene lost 4 bases, with 12 bases spanning the gap. The CDR3 is 14 amino acids. Germline CDR1 GTSNPN, CDR2 SVGIG (reference sequence). CDR3 nucleotide sequence: TGTGCCTGGAGTAAGTTGGGGTTGAATCAGCCCCAGCATTTT. This translates into CAWSKLGLNQPQHF.

This rearrangement joins TRBV10-3 to TRBJ1-1; D remains ambiguous. The CDR3 covers 13 residues. The V end lost 2 bases, the J end lost 5 bases, and 9 bases lay between the germline ends. CDR1 and CDR2 from the germline V gene are ENHRY and SYGVKD. The CDR3 DNA sequence: TGTGCCATCAGTGAGATAGCCGGTACTGAAGCTTTCTTT. Translating it yields CAISEIAGTEAFF.

The chain couples TRBV6-1 to TRBJ2-1, with D tentatively TRBD1 or TRBD2 (5 bases each). Germline CDR1 and CDR2: MNHNS and SASEGT. The ends were cut back, 6 bases at V and 12 bases at J, with 12 bases in the middle. The CDR3 runs 11 residues. CDR3 protein: CASRGPLGQFF. The CDR3 DNA sequence: TGTGCCAGCAGGGGACCTCTGGGGCAGTTCTTC.

The chain has TRBV19 and TRBJ2-2, with TRBD2 matching over 7 bases. The CDR3 is 16 residues long. V shed 3 bases and J 7 bases; nucleotides not matched to a gene: 11. Germline CDR1 LNHDA, CDR2 SQIVND (reference sequence). CDR3 sequence (DNA): TGTGCCAGTAGTATTTTCCCCGGGGACTACAGCGGGGAGCTGTTTTTT. Protein product: CASSIFPGDYSGELFF.

This clone was counted a single time. The rearrangement links TRBV9 to TRBJ2-7; TRBD2 might be the D (6 bases). Germline values: CDR1 SGDLS, CDR2 YYNGEE. V was pared by 0 bases and J by 2 bases, with 12 bases between. CDR3 length equals 15 residues. The CDR3 here is CASSVGAGYTYEQYF. CDR3 DNA: TGTGCCAGCAGCGTAGGTGCGGGGTACACCTACGAGCAGTACTTC.